What follows are 10 T cell receptor beta chains derived from one specimen sequenced in a study of cytomegalovirus exposure and HLA in healthy donors. This PCR relied on a set of 60 Vbeta primers and 13 Jbeta primers. Here immunoSEQ multiplex PCR was the method, and the copy in TCRdb shows in-frame clones only, minus some. The data contain 200,000 or so clones, roughly 80% of them seen just once; the ten biggest clones take up over 2%. Sequencing was carried out using PBMCs. Receptors were obtained from a woman in her 30s in good health and CMV-seropositive.

V is TRBV4-2 and J is TRBJ2-1, with TRBD2 identical over 7 bases. This CDR3 region has 16 residues. The junction had 10 bases not matched to a gene; V was cut back by 4 bases and J by 4 bases. Per the germline V gene, CDR1 is LGHNA and CDR2 is YNFKEQ. CDR3 residues: CASSPSGQEKYNEQFF. The DNA for the CDR3 is TGTGCCAGCAGCCCTAGCGGCCAGGAAAAATACAATGAGCAGTTCTTC.

The chain uses TRBV15 and TRBJ2-3; possible D gene TRBD2, 7 bases. The ends were cut back, 9 bases at V and 1 base at J, with 14 bases in the middle. This CDR3 is built from 14 residues. The germline gives CDR1 LNHNV, CDR2 YYDKDF (reference sequence). CDR3 loop: CATGKGGGTDTQYF. DNA for the CDR3: TGTGCCACGGGCAAGGGGGGGGGCACAGATACGCAGTATTTT. Complete variable domain (other parts from reference TRBV15 and TRBJ2-3): DAMVIQNPRYQVTQFGKPVTLSCSQTLNHNVMYWYQQKSSQAPKLLFHYYDKDFNNEADTPDNFQSRRPNTSFCFLDIRSPGLGDTAMYLCATGKGGGTDTQYFGPGTRLTVL.

This chain joins TRBV4-3 and TRBJ2-7; 10 nucleotides align to TRBD2. The CDR3 loop spans 15 amino acids. J was trimmed by 1 base and V by 4 bases; bases with no gene match: 4. Germline V lookup: CDR1 LGHNA, CDR2 YSLEER. The CDR3 coding sequence is TGCGCCAGCAGCCCTAGACTAGCGGGTTCCTACGAGCAGTACTTC. Its protein is CASSPRLAGSYEQYF.

This chain connects TRBV2 to TRBJ2-7, with TRBD1 identical over 8 bases. The CDR3 length is 13 residues. Germline loops: CDR1 SNHLY, CDR2 FYNNEI. V shed 7 bases and J 5 bases; nucleotides not matched to a gene: 7. DNA for the CDR3: TGTGCCAGCACCGGACAGGGAGGTAACGAGCAGTACTTC. Protein sequence: CASTGQGGNEQYF.

As to this clone: Within the sample, other DNA sequences also encode this same CDR3. This sequence joins TRBV2 and TRBJ2-7; TRBD2 is a possible D gene (6 bases). Germline values: CDR1 SNHLY, CDR2 FYNNEI. CDR3 length: 13 residues. Deletions cut 4 bases from V and 4 bases from J, with 11 bases between. CDR3 sequence (DNA): TGTGCCAGCAGTGGAGGAGGGAGGTACGAGCAGTACTTC. It encodes CASSGGGRYEQYF.

Worth noting for this clone: Other DNA sequences in this sample translate to the same CDR3. The chain links TRBV14 to TRBJ1-2; no firm D call. V was trimmed by 1 base and J by 1 base, leaving 7 bases between them. This CDR3 spans 14 amino acids. Per the germline V gene, CDR1 is SGHDN and CDR2 is FVKESK. CDR3 nucleotide sequence: TGTGCCAGCAGCCAAGCGGTTAGTAACTATGGCTACACCTTC. Translation gives CASSQAVSNYGYTF.

This sequence joins TRBV28 and TRBJ2-7; perhaps TRBD2 as D (6 bases). Germline V CDR1 and CDR2: MDHEN, SYDVKM. The CDR3 totals 13 residues. V lost 7 bases and J lost 2, with 12 bases in between. The CDR3 here is CASTRGRTYEQYF. The DNA of the CDR3 is TGTGCCAGCACTCGGGGGAGGACCTACGAGCAGTACTTC. Full variable domain (missing parts from reference TRBV28 and TRBJ2-7): DVKVTQSSRYLVKRTGEKVFLECVQDMDHENMFWYRQDPGLGLRLIYFSYDVKMKEKGDIPEGYSVSREKKERFSLILESASTNQTSMYLCASTRGRTYEQYFGPGTRLTVT.

The V and J genes are TRBV2 and TRBJ2-1; D remains ambiguous. Trimming stripped 4 bases from V and 6 bases from J, with 10 bases between. The germline gives CDR1 SNHLY, CDR2 FYNNEI. This CDR3 has 13 amino acids. CDR3 region: CASSVSRSNEQFF. The CDR3 nucleotides read TGTGCCAGCAGTGTCTCGCGGTCCAATGAGCAGTTCTTC.

The V gene is TRBV5-8, the J gene TRBJ1-4; no clear D gene. There are 13 residues in the CDR3. The germline CDR1 and CDR2 sequences are SGHTS and YDEGEE. The V and J ends lost 3 bases and 11 bases respectively, with 14 bases between them. CDR3 sequence: CASSSDREGKLFF. The DNA of the CDR3 is TGTGCCAGCAGCTCTGACCGGGAAGGGAAACTGTTTTTT.

The chain carries TRBV28 and TRBJ1-5; 10 bases are shared with TRBD1. The CDR3 contains 18 residues. The germline CDR1 and CDR2 sequences are MDHEN and SYDVKM. The V segment lost 6 bases and the J segment 0 bases; nucleotides outside the gene matches: 11. The CDR3 here is CASSPGQGRWTSNQPQHF. The CDR3 DNA reads TGTGCCAGCAGCCCGGGACAGGGGAGGTGGACTAGCAATCAGCCCCAGCATTTT.